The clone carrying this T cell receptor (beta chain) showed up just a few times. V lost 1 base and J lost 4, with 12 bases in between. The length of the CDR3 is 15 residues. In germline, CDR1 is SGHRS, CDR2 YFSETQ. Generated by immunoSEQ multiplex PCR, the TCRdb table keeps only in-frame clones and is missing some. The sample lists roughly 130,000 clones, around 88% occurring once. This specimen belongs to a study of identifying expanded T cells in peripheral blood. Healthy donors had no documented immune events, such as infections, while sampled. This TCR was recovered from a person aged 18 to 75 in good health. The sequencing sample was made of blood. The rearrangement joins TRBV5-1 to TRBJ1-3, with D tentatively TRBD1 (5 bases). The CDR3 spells CASSLTGLMGNTIYF. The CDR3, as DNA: TGCGCCAGCAGCTTGACAGGCCTTATGGGAAACACCATATATTTT. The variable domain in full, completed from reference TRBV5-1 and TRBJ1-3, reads KAGVTQTPRYLIKTRGQQVTLSCSPISGHRSVSWYQQTPGQGLQFLFEYFSETQRNKGNFPGRFSGRQFSNSRSEMNVSTLELGDSALYLCASSLTGLMGNTIYFGEGSWLTVV.